This T cell receptor beta chain was documented in a study of patients and donors after allogeneic stem cell transplantation. The junction had 4 bases not matched to a gene; V was cut back by 1 base and J by 11 bases. Looked up from germline, CDR1 is SGHDT and CDR2 is YYEEEE. The CDR3 sequence is 12 residues long. TCRdb reprocessed the RT-PCR reads via MiXCR and lists one record per CDR3 protein. The sample yields roughly 200,000 distinct CDR3 sequences, roughly two fifths seen once. The chain carries TRBV5-6 and TRBJ1-1, with TRBD1 identical over 8 bases. This TCR came from a human donor who was either an allogeneic HSCT recipient or a stem cell or donor lymphocyte infusion donor (not recorded which). It is not recorded whose cells these are; they may come from a transplant donor. Sequencing was performed on blood, either unsorted or a sorted T cell fraction (not recorded which). CDR3 in DNA: TGTGCCAGCAGCTTGCAGGGGGCGGCGGCTTTCTTT. This translates into CASSLQGAAAFF.